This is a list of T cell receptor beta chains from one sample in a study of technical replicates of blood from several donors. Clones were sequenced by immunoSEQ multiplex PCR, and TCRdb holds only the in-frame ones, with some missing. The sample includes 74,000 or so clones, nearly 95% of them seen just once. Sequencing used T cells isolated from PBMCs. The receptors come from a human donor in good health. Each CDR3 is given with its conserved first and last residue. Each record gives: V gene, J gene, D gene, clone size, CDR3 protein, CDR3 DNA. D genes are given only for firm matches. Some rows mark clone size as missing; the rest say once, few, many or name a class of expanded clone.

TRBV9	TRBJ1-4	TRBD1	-	CASSGSRDRAFNEKLFF	TGTGCCAGCAGCGGGAGCCGGGACAGAGCCTTCAATGAAAAACTGTTTTTT
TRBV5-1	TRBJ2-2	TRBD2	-	CASSWTATSGRANTGELFF	TGCGCCAGCAGCTGGACCGCGACTAGCGGGAGGGCGAACACCGGGGAGCTGTTTTTT
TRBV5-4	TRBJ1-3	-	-	CASSLAGSGNTIYF	TGTGCCAGCAGCTTGGCCGGCTCTGGAAACACCATATATTTT
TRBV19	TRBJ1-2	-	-	CASSRGGGHGYTF	TGTGCCAGTAGCCGGGGAGGGGGGCACGGCTACACCTTC
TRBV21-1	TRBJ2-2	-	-	CASSKYKSRDREGGELFF	TGTGCCAGCAGCAAATATAAAAGCCGGGACAGGGAGGGCGGGGAGCTGTTTTTT
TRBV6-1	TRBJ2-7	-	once	CASSAPVQYF	TGTGCCAGCAGTGCACCGGTGCAGTACTTC
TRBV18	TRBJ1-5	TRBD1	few	CASSPTSGQGYGQPQHF	TGTGCCAGCTCACCAACTTCGGGACAGGGGTACGGTCAGCCCCAGCATTTT
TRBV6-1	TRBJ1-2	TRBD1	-	CASSDPGTVYGYTF	TGTGCCAGCAGTGACCCCGGGACAGTGTATGGCTACACCTTC
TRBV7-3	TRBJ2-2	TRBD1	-	CASSLGTGNTGELFF	TGTGCCAGCAGCTTGGGGACAGGGAACACCGGGGAGCTGTTTTTT
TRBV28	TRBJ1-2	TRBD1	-	CASRPFDRGRGDYGYTF	TGTGCCAGCAGGCCCTTCGACAGGGGGCGTGGAGACTATGGCTACACCTTC
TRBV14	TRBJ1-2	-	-	CASSQGRNYGYTF	TGTGCCAGCAGCCAAGGCAGGAACTATGGCTACACCTTC
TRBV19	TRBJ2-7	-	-	CASSNIYEQYF	TGTGCCAGTAGTAATATCTACGAGCAGTACTTC
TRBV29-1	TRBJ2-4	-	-	CSVVNSDKNIQYF	TGCAGCGTTGTAAACAGTGACAAAAACATTCAGTACTTC
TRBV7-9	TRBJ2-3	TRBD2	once	CASSGRDWASGTDTQYF	TGTGCCAGCAGCGGAAGAGACTGGGCTAGCGGGACAGATACGCAGTATTTT
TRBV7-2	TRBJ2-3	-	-	CASSLVPELSPDTQYF	TGTGCCAGCAGCTTAGTCCCGGAACTAAGCCCGGATACGCAGTATTTT
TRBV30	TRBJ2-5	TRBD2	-	CAWEAGVIQYF	TGTGCCTGGGAAGCGGGAGTGATCCAGTACTTC
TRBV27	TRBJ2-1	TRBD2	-	CASSLSPSGINEQFF	TGTGCCAGCAGTTTATCCCCTAGCGGGATCAATGAGCAGTTCTTC
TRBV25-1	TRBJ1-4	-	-	CASSEDSRLGKLFF	TGTGCCAGCAGTGAGGACTCCAGACTAGGGAAACTGTTTTTT
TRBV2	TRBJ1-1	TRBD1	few	CASIPGQGIAGLEAFF	TGTGCCAGCATCCCGGGACAGGGGATAGCCGGGTTAGAAGCTTTCTTT
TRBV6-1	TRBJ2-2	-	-	CASSGYRDTGELFF	TGTGCCAGCAGTGGTTACAGAGACACCGGGGAGCTGTTTTTT
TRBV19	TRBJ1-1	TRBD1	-	CASSLTGGTEAFF	TGTGCCAGTAGCCTGACAGGGGGCACTGAAGCTTTCTTT
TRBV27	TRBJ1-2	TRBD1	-	CASSIDRGRGYTF	TGTGCCAGCAGTATTGACAGGGGCCGTGGCTACACCTTC
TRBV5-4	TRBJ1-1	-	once	CASSPDRQVNTEAFF	TGTGCCAGCAGCCCGGATCGACAGGTGAACACTGAAGCTTTCTTT
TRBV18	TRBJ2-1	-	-	CASSPISSSYNEQFF	TGTGCCAGCTCACCCATTAGTAGCTCCTACAATGAGCAGTTCTTC
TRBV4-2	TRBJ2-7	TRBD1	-	CASSQVGDSYEQYF	TGTGCCAGCAGCCAAGTAGGGGACAGTTACGAGCAGTACTTC
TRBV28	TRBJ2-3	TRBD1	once	CASRRQGWVTDTQYF	TGTGCCAGCCGTCGACAGGGCTGGGTCACAGATACGCAGTATTTT
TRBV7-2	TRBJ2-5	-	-	CASSLVAALGETQYF	TGTGCCAGCAGCTTAGTAGCGGCCCTCGGGGAGACCCAGTACTTC
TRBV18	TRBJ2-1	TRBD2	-	CASSPLAGTTNLYNEQFF	TGTGCCAGCTCACCGCTCGCCGGGACTACAAACCTCTACAATGAGCAGTTCTTC
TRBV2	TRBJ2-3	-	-	CASYTRVRQYF	TGTGCCAGCTACACTAGAGTGAGGCAGTATTTT
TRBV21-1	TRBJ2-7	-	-	CARTNTGRIYEQYF	TGTGCCAGGACAAATACAGGGAGAATATACGAGCAGTACTTC
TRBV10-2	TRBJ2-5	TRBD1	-	CASSGPDREETQYF	TGCGCCAGCAGTGGGCCGGACAGGGAAGAGACCCAGTACTTC
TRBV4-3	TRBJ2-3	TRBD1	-	CASSQDPGQGSTDTQYF	TGCGCCAGCAGCCAAGATCCCGGACAGGGGAGCACAGATACGCAGTATTTT
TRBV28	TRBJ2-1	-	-	CASSPRPDYNEQFF	TGTGCCAGCAGTCCTAGGCCTGACTACAATGAGCAGTTCTTC
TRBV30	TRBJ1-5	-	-	CAWSVGQGRSQPQHF	TGTGCCTGGAGTGTTGGGCAGGGAAGGAGTCAGCCCCAGCATTTT